Described below is a single TCR beta chain sequence and its context. The record originates from a study of T cells expressing NK-cell markers. CDR1 and CDR2 (germline): LNHNV, YYDKDF (reference sequence). This CDR3 is 17 amino acids long. TCRdb reworked the 5' RACE reads into one entry per CDR3 protein, no DNA. The sample's table shows fewer than 400,000 distinct CDR3 sequences. The origin of this receptor is a woman in her forties or fifties in good health. Sequences were obtained from blood T cells: a sorted CD56 or NKG2C T cell subset, CD4+ or CD8+ T cells, or bulk PBMC T cells (not recorded which). The chain has TRBV15 and TRBJ2-6. The CDR3 is CATSRDDGWSGANVLTF.